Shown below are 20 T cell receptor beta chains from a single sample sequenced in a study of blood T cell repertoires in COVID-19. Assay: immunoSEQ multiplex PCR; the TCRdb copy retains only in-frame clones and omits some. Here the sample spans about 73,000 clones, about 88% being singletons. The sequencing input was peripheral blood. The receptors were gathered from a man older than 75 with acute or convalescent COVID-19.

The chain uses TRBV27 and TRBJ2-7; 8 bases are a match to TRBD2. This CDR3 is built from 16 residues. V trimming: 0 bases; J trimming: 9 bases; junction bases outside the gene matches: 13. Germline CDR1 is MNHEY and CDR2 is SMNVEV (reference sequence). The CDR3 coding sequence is TGTGCCAGCAGTTTATCGAGGTCAGGGGCAGCGGGGGCGCAGTACTTC. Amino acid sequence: CASSLSRSGAAGAQYF.

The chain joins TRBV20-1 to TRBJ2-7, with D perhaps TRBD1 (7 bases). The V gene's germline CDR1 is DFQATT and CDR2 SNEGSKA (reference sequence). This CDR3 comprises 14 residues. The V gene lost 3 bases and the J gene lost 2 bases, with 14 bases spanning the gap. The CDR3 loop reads CSASSQGGPYEQYF. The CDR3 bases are TGCAGTGCTAGTTCCCAGGGGGGTCCCTACGAGCAGTACTTC.

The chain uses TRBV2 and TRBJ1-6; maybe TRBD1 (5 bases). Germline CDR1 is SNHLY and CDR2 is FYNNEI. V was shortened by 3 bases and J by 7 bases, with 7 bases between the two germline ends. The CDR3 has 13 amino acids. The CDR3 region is CASSDDSNSPLHF. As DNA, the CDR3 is TGTGCCAGCAGTGATGACAGCAATTCACCCCTCCACTTT. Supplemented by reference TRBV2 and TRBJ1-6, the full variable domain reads EPEVTQTPSHQVTQMGQEVILRCVPISNHLYFYWYRQILGQKVEFLVSFYNNEISEKSEIFDDQFSVERPDGSNFTLKIRSTKLEDSAMYFCASSDDSNSPLHFGNGTRLTVT.

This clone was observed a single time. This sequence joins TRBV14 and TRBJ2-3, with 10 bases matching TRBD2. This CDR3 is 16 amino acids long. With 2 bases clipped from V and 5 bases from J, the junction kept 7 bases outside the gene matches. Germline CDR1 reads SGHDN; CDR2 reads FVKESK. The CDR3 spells CASSQLTSGIRDTQYF. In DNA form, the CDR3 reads TGTGCCAGCAGCCAACTTACTAGCGGGATTAGAGATACGCAGTATTTT.

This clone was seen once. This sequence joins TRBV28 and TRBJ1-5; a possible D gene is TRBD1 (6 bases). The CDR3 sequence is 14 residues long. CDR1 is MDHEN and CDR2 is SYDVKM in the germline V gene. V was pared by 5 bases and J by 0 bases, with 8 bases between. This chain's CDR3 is CASSRTVSNQPQHF. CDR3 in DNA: TGTGCCAGCAGTCGGACAGTTAGCAATCAGCCCCAGCATTTT.

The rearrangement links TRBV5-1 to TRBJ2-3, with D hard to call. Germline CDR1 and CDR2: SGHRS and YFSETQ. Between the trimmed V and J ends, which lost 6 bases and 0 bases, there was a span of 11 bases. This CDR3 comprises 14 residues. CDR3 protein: CASKRWVSTDTQYF. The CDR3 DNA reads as TGCGCCAGCAAGAGGTGGGTCAGCACAGATACGCAGTATTTT.

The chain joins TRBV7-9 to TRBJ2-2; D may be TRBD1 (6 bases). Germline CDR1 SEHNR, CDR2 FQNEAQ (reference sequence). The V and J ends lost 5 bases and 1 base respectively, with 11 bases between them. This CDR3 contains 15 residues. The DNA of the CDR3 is TGTGCCAGCAGCCCCATGACAGGGAACACCGGGGAGCTGTTTTTT. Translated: CASSPMTGNTGELFF.

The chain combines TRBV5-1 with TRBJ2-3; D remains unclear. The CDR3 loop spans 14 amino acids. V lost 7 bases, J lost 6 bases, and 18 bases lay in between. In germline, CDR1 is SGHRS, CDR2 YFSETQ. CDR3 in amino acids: CASSQGGLGDTQYF. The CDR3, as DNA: TGCGCCAGCTCCCAAGGCGGCCTCGGGGATACGCAGTATTTT.

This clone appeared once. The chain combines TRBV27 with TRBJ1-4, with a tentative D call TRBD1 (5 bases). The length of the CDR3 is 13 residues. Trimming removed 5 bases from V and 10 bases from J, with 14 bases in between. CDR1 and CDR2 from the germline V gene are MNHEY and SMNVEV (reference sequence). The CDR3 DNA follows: TGTGCCAGCAGTCTGAACGCCGGGGGAAAACTGTTTTTT. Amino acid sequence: CASSLNAGGKLFF.

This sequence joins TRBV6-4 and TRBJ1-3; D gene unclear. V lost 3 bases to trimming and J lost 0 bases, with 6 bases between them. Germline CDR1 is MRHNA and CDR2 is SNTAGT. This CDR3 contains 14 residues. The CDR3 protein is CASSEQRSGNTIYF. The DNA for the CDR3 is TGTGCCAGCAGTGAGCAGCGCTCTGGAAACACCATATATTTT.

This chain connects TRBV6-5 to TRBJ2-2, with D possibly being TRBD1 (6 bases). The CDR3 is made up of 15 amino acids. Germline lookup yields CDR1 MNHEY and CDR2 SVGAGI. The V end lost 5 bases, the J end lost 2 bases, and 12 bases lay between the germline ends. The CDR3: CASSSGTTNTGELFF. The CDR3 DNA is TGTGCCAGCAGTAGTGGGACAACCAACACCGGGGAGCTGTTTTTT.

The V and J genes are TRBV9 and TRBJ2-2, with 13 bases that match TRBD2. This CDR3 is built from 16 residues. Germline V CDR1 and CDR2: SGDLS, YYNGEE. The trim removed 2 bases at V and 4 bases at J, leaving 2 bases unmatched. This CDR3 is CASSVGLAGTTGELFF. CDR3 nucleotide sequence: TGTGCCAGCAGCGTGGGACTAGCGGGAACCACCGGGGAGCTGTTTTTT.

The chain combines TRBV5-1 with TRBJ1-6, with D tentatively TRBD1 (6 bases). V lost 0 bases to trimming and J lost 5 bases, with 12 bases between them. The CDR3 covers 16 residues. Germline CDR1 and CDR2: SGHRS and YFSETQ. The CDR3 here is CASSLDAGVDNSPLHF. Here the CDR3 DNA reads TGCGCCAGCAGCTTGGATGCAGGGGTGGATAATTCACCCCTCCACTTT. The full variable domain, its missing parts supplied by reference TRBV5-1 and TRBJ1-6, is KAGVTQTPRYLIKTRGQQVTLSCSPISGHRSVSWYQQTPGQGLQFLFEYFSETQRNKGNFPGRFSGRQFSNSRSEMNVSTLELGDSALYLCASSLDAGVDNSPLHFGNGTRLTVT.

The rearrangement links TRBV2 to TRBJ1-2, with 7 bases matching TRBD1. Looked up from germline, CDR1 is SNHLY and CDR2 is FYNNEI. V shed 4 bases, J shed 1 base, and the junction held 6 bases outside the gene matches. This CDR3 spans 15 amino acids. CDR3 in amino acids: CASSARTGVNYGYTF. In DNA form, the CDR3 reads TGTGCCAGCAGTGCCAGAACAGGGGTTAACTATGGCTACACCTTC.

CDR3 amino acids: CASSEQKITEAFF. CDR3 nucleotides: TGTGCCAGCAGTGAACAAAAAATCACTGAAGCTTTCTTT. The genes are TRBV2 and TRBJ1-1; unclear D gene. Trimming removed 2 bases at V and 4 bases at J, with 8 bases between. Germline V gives CDR1 SNHLY, CDR2 FYNNEI. The CDR3 consists of 13 residues.

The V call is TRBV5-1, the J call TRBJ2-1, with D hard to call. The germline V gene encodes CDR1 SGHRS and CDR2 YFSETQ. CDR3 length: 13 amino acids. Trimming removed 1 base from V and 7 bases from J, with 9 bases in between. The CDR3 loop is CASSLSRENEQFF. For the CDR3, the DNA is TGCGCCAGCAGCTTGTCGCGAGAGAATGAGCAGTTCTTC.

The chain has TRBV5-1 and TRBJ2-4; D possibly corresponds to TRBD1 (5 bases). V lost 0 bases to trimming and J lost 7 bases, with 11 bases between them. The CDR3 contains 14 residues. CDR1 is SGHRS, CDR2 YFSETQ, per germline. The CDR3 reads CASSLELQGNIQYF. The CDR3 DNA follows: TGCGCCAGCAGCTTGGAGCTGCAGGGTAACATTCAGTACTTC.

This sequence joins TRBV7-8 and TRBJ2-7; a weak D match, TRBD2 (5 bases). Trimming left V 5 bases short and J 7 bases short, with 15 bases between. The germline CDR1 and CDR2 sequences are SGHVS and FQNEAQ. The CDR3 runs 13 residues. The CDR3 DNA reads TGTGCCAGCAGCCGAGGACTCTCCGGGGAGCAGTACTTC. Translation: CASSRGLSGEQYF.

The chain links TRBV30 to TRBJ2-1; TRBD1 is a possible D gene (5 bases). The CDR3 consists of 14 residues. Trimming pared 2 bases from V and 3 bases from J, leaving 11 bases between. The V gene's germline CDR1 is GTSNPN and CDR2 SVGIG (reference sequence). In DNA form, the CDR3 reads TGTGCCTGGAGTTTTAACAGGCTCTACAATGAGCAGTTCTTC. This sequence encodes CAWSFNRLYNEQFF.

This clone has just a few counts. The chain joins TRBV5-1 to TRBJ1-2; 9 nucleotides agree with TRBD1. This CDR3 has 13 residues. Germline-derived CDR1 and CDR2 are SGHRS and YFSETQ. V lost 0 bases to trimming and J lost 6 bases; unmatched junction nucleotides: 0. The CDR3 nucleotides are TGCGCCAGCAGCTTGGGACAGGGGGATGGCTACACCTTC. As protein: CASSLGQGDGYTF.